The next 6 T cell receptor beta chains were all read from a single sample in a study of blood T cell repertoires in COVID-19. Measured with immunoSEQ multiplex PCR; TCRdb has only the in-frame clones, and not every one. The sample lists roughly 300,000 clones, 65% to 85% occurring once. Source material: peripheral blood. The receptors originated from a woman between 45 and 60 years old with acute or convalescent COVID-19.

This chain connects TRBV19 to TRBJ1-2; perhaps TRBD1 as D (5 bases). Per the germline V gene, CDR1 is LNHDA and CDR2 is SQIVND (reference sequence). V lost 4 bases and J lost 6, with 9 bases in between. The CDR3 contains 12 residues. The CDR3 here is CASSKGHDGYTF. The CDR3 coding sequence is TGTGCCAGTAGTAAAGGACATGATGGCTACACCTTC.

This chain connects TRBV25-1 to TRBJ1-2, with TRBD1 identical over 7 bases. V lost 3 bases, J lost 5 bases, and 3 bases stayed unmatched. Per the germline V gene, CDR1 is MGHDK and CDR2 is SYGVNS. The CDR3 length is 13 residues. The DNA for the CDR3 is TGTGCCAGCAGTGACTCGACAGGGTATGGCTACACCTTC. This sequence encodes CASSDSTGYGYTF.

This CDR3 reads CASSHDTSGANVLTF. CDR3 nucleotide sequence: TGCGCCAGCAGCCACGACACCTCTGGGGCCAACGTCCTGACTTTC. This rearrangement joins TRBV4-3 to TRBJ2-6; no reliable D call. Trimming pared 3 bases from V and 0 bases from J, leaving 6 bases between. CDR3 length equals 15 residues. CDR1 LGHNA and CDR2 YSLEER come from the germline V gene.

This clone was found once. The chain employs TRBV21-1 and TRBJ1-2; the table gives TRBD1 as D, unverified against the DNA. TRBV21-1 is a recognized pseudogene. The CDR3 length is 14 residues. The CDR3 DNA reads TGTGCCAGCAGCAAACCCCTTACAGGCTATGGCTACACCTTC. It is translated as CASSKPLTGYGYTF.

V is TRBV14 and J is TRBJ2-7, with a weak D call TRBD2 (6 bases). CDR1 is SGHDN, CDR2 FVKESK, per germline. V gave up 6 bases and J gave up 6 bases, with 21 bases separating them. The CDR3 is 15 residues long. This CDR3 is CASSSHVGGGVEQYF. The DNA of the CDR3 is TGTGCCAGCAGTTCCCACGTCGGGGGTGGGGTCGAGCAGTACTTC.

This clone showed up just once. A read error may account for a junction end that differs from germline. The chain employs TRBV27 and TRBJ2-2, with 8 bases lining up with TRBD2. Germline-derived CDR1 and CDR2 are MNHEY and SMNVEV (reference sequence). The CDR3 consists of 14 residues. Here the CDR3 DNA reads TGCGGAGTGAAGGCGGGGGGCAGCACCGGGGAGCTGTTTTTT. Protein sequence: CGVKAGGSTGELFF.